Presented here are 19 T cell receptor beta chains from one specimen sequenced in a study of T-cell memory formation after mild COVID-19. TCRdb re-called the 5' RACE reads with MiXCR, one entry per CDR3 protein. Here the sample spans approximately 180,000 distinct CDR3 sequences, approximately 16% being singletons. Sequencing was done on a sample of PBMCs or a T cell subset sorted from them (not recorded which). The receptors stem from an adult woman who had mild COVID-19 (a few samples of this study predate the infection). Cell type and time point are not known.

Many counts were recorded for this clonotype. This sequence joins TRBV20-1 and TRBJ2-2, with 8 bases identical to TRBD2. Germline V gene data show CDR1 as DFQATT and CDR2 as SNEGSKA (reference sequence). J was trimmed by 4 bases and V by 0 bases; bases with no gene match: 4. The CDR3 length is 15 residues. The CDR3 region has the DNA TGCAGTGCTAGAGATAGCGGGATGGGCACCGGGGAGCTGTTTTTT. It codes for CSARDSGMGTGELFF.

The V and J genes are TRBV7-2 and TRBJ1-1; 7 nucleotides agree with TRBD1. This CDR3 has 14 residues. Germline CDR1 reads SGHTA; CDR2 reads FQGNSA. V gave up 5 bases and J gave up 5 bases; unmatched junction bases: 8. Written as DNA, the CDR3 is TGTGCCAGCAGCGTCAACAGGGGTTCTACTGAAGCTTTCTTT. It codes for CASSVNRGSTEAFF.

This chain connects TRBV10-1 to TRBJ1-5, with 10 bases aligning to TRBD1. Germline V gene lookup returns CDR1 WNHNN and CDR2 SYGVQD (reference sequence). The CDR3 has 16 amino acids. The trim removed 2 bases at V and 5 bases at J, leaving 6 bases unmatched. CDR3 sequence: CASSEKGTGEDQPQHF. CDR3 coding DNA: TGCGCCAGCAGTGAGAAGGGGACAGGGGAAGATCAGCCCCAGCATTTT.

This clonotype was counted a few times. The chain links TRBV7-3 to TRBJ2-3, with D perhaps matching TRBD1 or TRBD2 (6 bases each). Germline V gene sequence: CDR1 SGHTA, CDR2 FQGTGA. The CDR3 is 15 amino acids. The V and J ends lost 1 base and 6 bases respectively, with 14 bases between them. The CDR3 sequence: CASSLNGGALDTQYF. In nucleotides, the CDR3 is TGTGCCAGCAGCTTAAACGGGGGCGCTTTGGATACGCAGTATTTT.

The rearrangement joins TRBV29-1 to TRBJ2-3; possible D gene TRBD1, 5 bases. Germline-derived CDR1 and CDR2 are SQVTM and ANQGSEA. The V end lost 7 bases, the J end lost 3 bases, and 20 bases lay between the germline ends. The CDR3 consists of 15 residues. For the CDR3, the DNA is TGCAGCGGAATACCCCAGGGTTACGGAACAGATACGCAGTATTTT. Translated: CSGIPQGYGTDTQYF.

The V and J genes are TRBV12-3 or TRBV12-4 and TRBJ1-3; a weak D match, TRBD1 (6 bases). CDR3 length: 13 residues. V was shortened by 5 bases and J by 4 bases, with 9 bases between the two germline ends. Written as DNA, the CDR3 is TGTGCCAGCAGTCCGGGGGGCGGAAACACCATATATTTT. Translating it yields CASSPGGGNTIYF.

The CDR3 DNA sequence: TGCGCCAGCAGCTTGGATGCTCCCCAAGAGACCCAGTACTTC. It translates to CASSLDAPQETQYF. This sequence joins TRBV5-1 and TRBJ2-5, with D unresolved. Germline CDR1 is SGHRS and CDR2 is YFSETQ. V lost 0 bases and J 1 base, leaving 7 bases between the germline ends. The CDR3 runs to 14 residues.

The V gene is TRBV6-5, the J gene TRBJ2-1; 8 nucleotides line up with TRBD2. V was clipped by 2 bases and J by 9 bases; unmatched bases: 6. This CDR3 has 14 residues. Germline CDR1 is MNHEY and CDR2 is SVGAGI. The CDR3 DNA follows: TGTGCCAGCAGTTACGGGCGGGGGGCCCGTGAGCAGTTCTTC. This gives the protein CASSYGRGAREQFF.

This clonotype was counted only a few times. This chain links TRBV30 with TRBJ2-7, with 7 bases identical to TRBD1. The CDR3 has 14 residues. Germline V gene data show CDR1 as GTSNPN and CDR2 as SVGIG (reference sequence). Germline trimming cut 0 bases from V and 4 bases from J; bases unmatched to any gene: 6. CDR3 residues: CAWSVGTDYYEQYF. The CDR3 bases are TGTGCCTGGAGTGTAGGGACAGATTATTACGAGCAGTACTTC.

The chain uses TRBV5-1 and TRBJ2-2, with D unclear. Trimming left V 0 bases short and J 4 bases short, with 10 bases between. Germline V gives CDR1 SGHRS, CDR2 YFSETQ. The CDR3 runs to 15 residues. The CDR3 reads CASSLVVVSTGELFF. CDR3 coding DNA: TGCGCCAGCAGCTTGGTTGTGGTTAGCACCGGGGAGCTGTTTTTT.

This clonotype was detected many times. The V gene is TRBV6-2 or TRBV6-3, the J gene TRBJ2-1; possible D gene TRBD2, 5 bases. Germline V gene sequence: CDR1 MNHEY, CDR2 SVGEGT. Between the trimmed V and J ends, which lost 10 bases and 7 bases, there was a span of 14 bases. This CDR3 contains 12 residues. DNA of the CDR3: TGTGCCACCGCAATCCGGGGAAATGAGCAGTTCTTC. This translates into CATAIRGNEQFF.

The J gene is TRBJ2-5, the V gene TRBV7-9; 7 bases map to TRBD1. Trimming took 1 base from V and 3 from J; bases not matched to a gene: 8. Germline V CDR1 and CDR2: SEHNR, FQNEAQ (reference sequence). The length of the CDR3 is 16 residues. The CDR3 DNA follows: TGTGCCAGCAGCTTAGGCGACAGGGCCCTGAAAGAGACCCAGTACTTC. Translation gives CASSLGDRALKETQYF.

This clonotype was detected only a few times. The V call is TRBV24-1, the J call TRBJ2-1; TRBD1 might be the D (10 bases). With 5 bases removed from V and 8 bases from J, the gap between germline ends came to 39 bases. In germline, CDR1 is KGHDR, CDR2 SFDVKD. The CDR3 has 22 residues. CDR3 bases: TGTGCCACCAGTGTCTTATCCTCCGGGACAGGGGATAGCGGGGGAGATCGCCATGAGCAGTTCTTC. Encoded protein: CATSVLSSGTGDSGGDRHEQFF.

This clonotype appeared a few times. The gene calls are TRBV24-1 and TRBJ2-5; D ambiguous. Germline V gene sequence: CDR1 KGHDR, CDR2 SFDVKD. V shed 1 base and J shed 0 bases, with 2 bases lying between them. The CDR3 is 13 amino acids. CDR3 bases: TGTGCCACCAGTGATTTTGACCAAGAGACCCAGTACTTC. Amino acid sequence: CATSDFDQETQYF.

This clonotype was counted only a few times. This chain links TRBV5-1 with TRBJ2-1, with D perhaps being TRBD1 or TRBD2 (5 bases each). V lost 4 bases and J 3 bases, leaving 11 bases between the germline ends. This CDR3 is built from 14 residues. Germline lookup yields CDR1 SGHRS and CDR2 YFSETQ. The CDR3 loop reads CASSRRGLYNEQFF. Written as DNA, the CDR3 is TGCGCCAGCAGCCGCCGGGGCCTCTACAATGAGCAGTTCTTC. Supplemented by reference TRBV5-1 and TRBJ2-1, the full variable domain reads KAGVTQTPRYLIKTRGQQVTLSCSPISGHRSVSWYQQTPGQGLQFLFEYFSETQRNKGNFPGRFSGRQFSNSRSEMNVSTLELGDSALYLCASSRRGLYNEQFFGPGTRLTVL.

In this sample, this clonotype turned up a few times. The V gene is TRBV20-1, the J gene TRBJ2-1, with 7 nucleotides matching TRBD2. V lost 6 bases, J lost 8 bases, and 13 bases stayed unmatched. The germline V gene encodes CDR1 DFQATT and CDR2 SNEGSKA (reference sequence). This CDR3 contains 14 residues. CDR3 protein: CSAGLADLGDEQFF. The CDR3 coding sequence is TGCAGTGCAGGGCTAGCGGACCTAGGGGATGAGCAGTTCTTC.

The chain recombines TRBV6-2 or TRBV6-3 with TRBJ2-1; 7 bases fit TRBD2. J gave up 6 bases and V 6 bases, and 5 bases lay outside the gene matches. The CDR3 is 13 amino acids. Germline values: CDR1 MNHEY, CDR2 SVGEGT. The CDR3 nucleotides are TGTGCCAGCAGAGCCAGCGGGGCCAATGAGCAGTTCTTC. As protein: CASRASGANEQFF.

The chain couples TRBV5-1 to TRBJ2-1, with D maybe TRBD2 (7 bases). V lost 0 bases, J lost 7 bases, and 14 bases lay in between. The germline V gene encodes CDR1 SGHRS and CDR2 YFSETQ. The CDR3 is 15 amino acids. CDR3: CASSLAGGTFNEQFF. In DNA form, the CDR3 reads TGCGCCAGCAGCTTGGCCGGGGGGACATTTAATGAGCAGTTCTTC.

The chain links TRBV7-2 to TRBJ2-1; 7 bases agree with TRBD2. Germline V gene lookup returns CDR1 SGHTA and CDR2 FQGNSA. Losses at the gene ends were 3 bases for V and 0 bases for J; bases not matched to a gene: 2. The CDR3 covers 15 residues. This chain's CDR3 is CASSLQRGSYNEQFF. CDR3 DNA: TGTGCCAGCAGCTTGCAGCGGGGCTCCTACAATGAGCAGTTCTTC. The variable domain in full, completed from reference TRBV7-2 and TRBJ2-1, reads GAGVSQSPSNKVTEKGKDVELRCDPISGHTALYWYRQSLGQGLEFLIYFQGNSAPDKSGLPSDRFSAERTGGSVSTLTIQRTQQEDSAVYLCASSLQRGSYNEQFFGPGTRLTVL.